This TCR beta chain was captured in a study of cytomegalovirus exposure and HLA in healthy donors. Regarding the study as a whole: The authors listed roughly 150 TCR beta chains as cytomegalovirus-associated. Reported findings show TCR beta sequences accurately forecast HLA-A and HLA-B alleles in most subjects.

The PCR ran on 60 Vbeta and 13 Jbeta primers. Sequencing used immunoSEQ multiplex PCR; TCRdb keeps in-frame clones, though not all of them. The data hold fewer than 200,000 clones, with roughly 80% observed a single time. Germline values: CDR1 SGHVS, CDR2 FNYEAQ. V lost 5 bases and J 3 bases, leaving 13 bases between the germline ends. This CDR3 has 14 residues. Details on this clone: Its antigen is as yet unknown.

This TCR derives from a woman in her thirties in good health and CMV-seropositive. The specimen was PBMCs. The gene calls are TRBV7-6 and TRBJ1-2; D not resolved. The DNA for the CDR3 is TGTGCCAGCAGCCCGGGGTATTTGGACTATGGCTACACCTTC. Amino acid sequence: CASSPGYLDYGYTF.